This passage covers 10 T cell receptor beta chains from one sample sequenced in a study of blood T cell repertoires in COVID-19. The table came from immunoSEQ multiplex PCR; TCRdb's copy has only in-frame clones and leaves some out. The table has under 200,000 clones, around four fifths seen once. The sample consisted of peripheral blood. Receptors originate from a man between 60 and 75 years old with COVID-19, enrolled during active disease.

V usage is TRBV28 and J usage is TRBJ1-5; 7 nucleotides align to TRBD1. The CDR3 covers 15 residues. Germline trimming cut 6 bases from V and 7 bases from J; bases unmatched to any gene: 12. The germline gives CDR1 MDHEN, CDR2 SYDVKM. The CDR3 reads CASSAVDRVNQPQHF. CDR3 DNA sequence: TGTGCCAGCAGCGCCGTAGACAGGGTAAACCAGCCCCAGCATTTT.

The chain couples TRBV5-1 to TRBJ1-6; possible D gene TRBD1, 5 bases. Between the trimmed V and J ends, which lost 5 bases and 5 bases, there was a span of 11 bases. This CDR3 spans 14 amino acids. Germline values: CDR1 SGHRS, CDR2 YFSETQ. The chain's CDR3 is CASRGGSDNSPLHF. The CDR3 coding sequence is TGCGCCAGCAGGGGGGGTAGCGATAATTCACCCCTCCACTTT.

In this sample, this clone turned up a few times. The J gene is TRBJ1-1, the V gene TRBV12-3 or TRBV12-4; D gene ambiguous. The CDR3 has 12 residues. Trimming cost V 3 bases and J 5 bases, with 7 bases left between them. CDR3 in DNA: TGTGCCAGCAGTTTTGTGAGGACTGAAGCTTTCTTT. Translating it yields CASSFVRTEAFF.

J is TRBJ2-2 and V is TRBV7-9, with 10 positions matching TRBD1. V shed 0 bases, J shed 4 bases, and the junction held 2 bases outside the gene matches. The CDR3 runs to 16 residues. The germline V gene encodes CDR1 SEHNR and CDR2 FQNEAQ (reference sequence). The CDR3 loop reads CASSLAGTGVTGELFF. The CDR3 DNA sequence: TGTGCCAGCAGCTTAGCCGGGACAGGGGTCACCGGGGAGCTGTTTTTT.

The rearrangement uses TRBV6-5 and TRBJ1-5, with TRBD1 as a possible D gene (5 bases). The CDR3 runs 15 residues. Looked up from germline, CDR1 is MNHEY and CDR2 is SVGAGI. V dropped 5 bases and J dropped 0 bases, with 11 bases sitting between them. The CDR3: CASSRDSHSNQPQHF. In DNA form, the CDR3 reads TGTGCCAGCAGTCGGGACTCCCATAGCAATCAGCCCCAGCATTTT.

The CDR3 is CASSQDLRTERNYGYTF. CDR3 sequence (DNA): TGCGCCAGCAGCCAAGATTTGAGGACAGAGAGAAACTATGGCTACACCTTC. The chain has TRBV4-3 and TRBJ1-2; TRBD1 is a possible D gene (6 bases). The CDR3 totals 17 residues. V gave up 0 bases and J gave up 2 bases, with 16 bases separating them. Germline V gene sequence: CDR1 LGHNA, CDR2 YSLEER.

The V gene is TRBV2, the J gene TRBJ1-4; a weak D match, TRBD1 (6 bases). CDR3 size: 13 residues. The V and J ends lost 6 bases and 6 bases respectively, with 11 bases between them. Germline loops: CDR1 SNHLY, CDR2 FYNNEI. In DNA form, the CDR3 reads TGTGCCAGCAGCAGGGGAGAAGATGAAAAACTGTTTTTT. This encodes CASSRGEDEKLFF. The variable domain in full, completed from reference TRBV2 and TRBJ1-4, reads EPEVTQTPSHQVTQMGQEVILRCVPISNHLYFYWYRQILGQKVEFLVSFYNNEISEKSEIFDDQFSVERPDGSNFTLKIRSTKLEDSAMYFCASSRGEDEKLFFGSGTQLSVL.

The chain has TRBV4-3 and TRBJ1-5; D is perhaps TRBD1 (5 bases). CDR3 length: 15 amino acids. Trimming left V 0 bases short and J 5 bases short, with 11 bases between. Germline V CDR1 and CDR2: LGHNA, YSLEER. CDR3 sequence: CASSQDQGIHQPQHF. CDR3 DNA sequence: TGCGCCAGCAGCCAAGATCAGGGAATTCATCAGCCCCAGCATTTT.

The chain has TRBV6-4 and TRBJ1-1; D gene ambiguous. The CDR3 covers 13 residues. CDR1 and CDR2 from the germline V gene are MRHNA and SNTAGT. The V and J ends lost 4 bases and 2 bases respectively, with 8 bases between them. CDR3 sequence (DNA): TGTGCCAGCAGTGCTGAGTCCAACACTGAAGCTTTCTTT. It specifies CASSAESNTEAFF.

The chain couples TRBV4-2 to TRBJ1-1; TRBD1 agrees at 11 bases. This CDR3 comprises 14 residues. Germline loops: CDR1 LGHNA, CDR2 YNFKEQ. Trimming at V came to 4 bases and at J to 5 bases, leaving 3 bases not matched to a gene. The chain's CDR3 is CASSLDRGPTEAFF. The CDR3 region has the DNA TGTGCCAGCAGCCTGGACAGGGGGCCGACTGAAGCTTTCTTT.